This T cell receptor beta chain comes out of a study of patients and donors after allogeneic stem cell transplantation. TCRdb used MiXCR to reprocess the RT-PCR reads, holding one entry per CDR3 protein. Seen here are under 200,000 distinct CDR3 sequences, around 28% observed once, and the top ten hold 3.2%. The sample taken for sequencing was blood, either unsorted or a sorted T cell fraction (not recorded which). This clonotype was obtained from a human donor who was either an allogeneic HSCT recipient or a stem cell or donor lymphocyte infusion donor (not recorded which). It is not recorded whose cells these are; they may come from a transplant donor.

CDR3 sequence: CASQGANSNQPQHF. CDR3 in DNA: TGTGCCAGTCAGGGGGCGAATAGCAATCAGCCCCAGCATTTT. The chain is built from TRBV2 and TRBJ1-5; TRBD1 matches at 8 bases. V trimming: 9 bases; J trimming: 0 bases; junction bases outside the gene matches: 4. Per germline, CDR1 SNHLY and CDR2 FYNNEI. CDR3 size: 14 residues.